Detailed here is one T cell receptor beta chain. The data were obtained in a study of blood T cell repertoires in COVID-19. Study as a whole: Specimens from acute and convalescent COVID-19 originated in the United States, Italy and Spain.

In the original analysis: Estimates of nucleated cell counts were drawn from the amplification of reference gene primers. Some clones are missing from TCRdb's copy, which holds only in-frame ones; the method was immunoSEQ multiplex PCR. The DNA was the basis for D and trimming; V, J and clone size are from that table. The sample contains some 43,000 clones, roughly 82% of which appear only once. The germline CDR1 and CDR2 sequences are LGHNA and YNFKEQ. V shed 1 base and J shed 0 bases, with 10 bases lying between them. The CDR3 has 17 amino acids. This receptor was obtained from a man aged 45-60 years with active or convalescent COVID-19. The genes are TRBV4-2 and TRBJ2-6; possible D gene TRBD2, 5 bases. The sample taken for sequencing was peripheral blood. The CDR3 DNA is TGTGCCAGCAGCCAAGCGGAGGATAGCTCTGGGGCCAACGTCCTGACTTTC. This gives the protein CASSQAEDSSGANVLTF.